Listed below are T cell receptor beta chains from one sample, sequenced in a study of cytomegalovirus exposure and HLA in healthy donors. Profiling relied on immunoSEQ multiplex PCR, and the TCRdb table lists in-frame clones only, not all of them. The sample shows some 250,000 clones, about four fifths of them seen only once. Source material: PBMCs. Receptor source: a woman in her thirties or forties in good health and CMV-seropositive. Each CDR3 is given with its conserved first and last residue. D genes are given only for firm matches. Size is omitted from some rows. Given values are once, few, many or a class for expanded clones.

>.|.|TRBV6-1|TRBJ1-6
TGTGCCAGCAGTGAATACCGCGATTCACCCCTCCACTTT
CASSEYRDSPLHF
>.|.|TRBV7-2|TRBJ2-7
TGTGCCAGCAGCCGGGGACTCCGCTACGAGCAGTACTTC
CASSRGLRYEQYF
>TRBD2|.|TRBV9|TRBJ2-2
TGTGCCAGCAGCGTAGGAAATAGCGGGGAGATATCCGGGGAGCTGTTTTTT
CASSVGNSGEISGELFF
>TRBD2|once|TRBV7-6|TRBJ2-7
TGTGCCAGCAGCCCTAGGACTAGCGGAGGGAATGAGCAGTACTTC
CASSPRTSGGNEQYF
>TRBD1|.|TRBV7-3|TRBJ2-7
TGTGCCAGCAGCTTATCCGGGACAGGGACCTACGAGCAGTACTTC
CASSLSGTGTYEQYF
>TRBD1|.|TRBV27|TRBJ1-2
TGTGCCAGCAGTTCATGGGACAGGGCGGGGTATGGCTACACCTTC
CASSSWDRAGYGYTF
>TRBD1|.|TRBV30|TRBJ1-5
TGTGCCTGGAGCCAGGGGGAGCTAGGCAATCAGCCCCAGCATTTT
CAWSQGELGNQPQHF
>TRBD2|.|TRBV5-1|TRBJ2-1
TGCGCCAGCAGCCTCGGGACTAGCGGATACAATGAGCAGTTCTTC
CASSLGTSGYNEQFF
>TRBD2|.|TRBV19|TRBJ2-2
TGTGCCAGTAGTATTAGCGGGAGGGTCACCGGGGAGCTGTTTTTT
CASSISGRVTGELFF
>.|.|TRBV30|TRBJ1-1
TGTGCCTGGAGGGGGAGGGACACTGAAGCTTTCTTT
CAWRGRDTEAFF
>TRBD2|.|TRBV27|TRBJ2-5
TGTGCCAGCAGTCCCCTAGCGGGAGGCCAAGAGACCCAGTACTTC
CASSPLAGGQETQYF
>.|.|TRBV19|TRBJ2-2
TGTGCCAGTAGTAACCTGGGGCTAGCGAGAAACACCGGGGAGCTGTTTTTT
CASSNLGLARNTGELFF
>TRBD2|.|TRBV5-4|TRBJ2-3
TGTGCCAGCAGCATGAGGCGGGGGAACACAGATACGCAGTATTTT
CASSMRRGNTDTQYF
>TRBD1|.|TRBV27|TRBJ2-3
TGTGCCAGCAGTTTATACCTCGGGCTGGGACAGGGAATAGATACGCAGTATTTT
CASSLYLGLGQGIDTQYF
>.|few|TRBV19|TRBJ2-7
TGTGCCAGTAGTATAGGGACAGCCTACGAGCAGTACTTC
CASSIGTAYEQYF
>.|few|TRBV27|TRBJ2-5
TGTGCCAGCAGTTCTGGGACATGGGAGACCCAGTACTTC
CASSSGTWETQYF
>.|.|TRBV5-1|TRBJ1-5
TGCGCCAGCAGCATGGACAGTCTTAATCAGCCCCAGCATTTT
CASSMDSLNQPQHF
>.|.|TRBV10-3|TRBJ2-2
TGTGCCAGCAGTGGGACAAGTAACACCGGGGAGCTGTTTTTT
CASSGTSNTGELFF
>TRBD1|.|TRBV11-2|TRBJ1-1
TGTGCCAGCAGCCCCGACAGGGGGCGAGGGAACACTGAAGCTTTCTTT
CASSPDRGRGNTEAFF
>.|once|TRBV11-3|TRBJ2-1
TGTGCCAGCAGCTTAGACGGCAGGTCCTACAATGAGCAGTTCTTC
CASSLDGRSYNEQFF
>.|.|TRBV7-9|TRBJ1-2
TGTGCCAGCAGCTCTCCCTCCCAGGGTGGCTACACCTTC
CASSSPSQGGYTF
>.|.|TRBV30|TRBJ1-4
TGTGCCTGGTCTTCGGGGGGGAATAATGAAAAACTGTTTTTT
CAWSSGGNNEKLFF
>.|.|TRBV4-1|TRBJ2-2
TGCGCCAGCAGCCAGGGAGTGATGGGTACCGGGGAGCTGTTTTTT
CASSQGVMGTGELFF
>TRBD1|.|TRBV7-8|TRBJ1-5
TGTGCCAGCAGCTTAGTCCGTCGGCGGGACAGGGGTAATCAGCCCCAGCATTTT
CASSLVRRRDRGNQPQHF
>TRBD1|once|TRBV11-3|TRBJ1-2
TGTGCCAGCAGCCATACTGGACAGGGACCTAACTATGGCTACACCTTC
CASSHTGQGPNYGYTF
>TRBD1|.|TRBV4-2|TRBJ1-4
TGTGCCAGCAGCCCCACCGGGACAGAAGATGAAAAACTGTTTTTT
CASSPTGTEDEKLFF
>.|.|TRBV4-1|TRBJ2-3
TGCGCCAGCAGTCGGGAGACTGCTCTCAGGGCAGATACGCAGTATTTT
CASSRETALRADTQYF
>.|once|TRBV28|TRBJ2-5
TGTGCCAGCAGTCCCTCAGGGCAAGAGACCCAGTACTTC
CASSPSGQETQYF
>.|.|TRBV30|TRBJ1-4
TGTGCCTGGAGTGTACTTACGGCGGACTTGGGGGAAAAACTGTTTTTT
CAWSVLTADLGEKLFF
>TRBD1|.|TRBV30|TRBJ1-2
TGTGCCTGGAATCGGGACAGGGGGGGTAGCTACACCTTC
CAWNRDRGGSYTF
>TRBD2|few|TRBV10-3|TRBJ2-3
TGTGCCATCAGTGGAACTAGCGGGAGGGCACGGGATACGCAGTATTTT
CAISGTSGRARDTQYF
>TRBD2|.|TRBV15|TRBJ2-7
TGTGCCACCAGCAGAGAACCCCAAACCACTAGCGGGTTCGGCGAGCAGTACTTC
CATSREPQTTSGFGEQYF
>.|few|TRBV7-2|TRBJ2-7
TGTGCCAGCAGCCTAACCGGGACAGACCTAGCGTACGAGCAGTACTTC
CASSLTGTDLAYEQYF
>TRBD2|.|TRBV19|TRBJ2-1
TGTGCCACCATCGACCTTAGCGGGAGGGTTAATGAGCAGTTCTTC
CATIDLSGRVNEQFF
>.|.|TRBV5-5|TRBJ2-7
TGTGCCAGCAGCTTCGCAGGGGACAACGAGCAGTACTTC
CASSFAGDNEQYF
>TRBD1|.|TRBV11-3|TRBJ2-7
TGTGCCAGCAGCTTAGGCCGACAGGGGAGGAGGTCCTACGAGCAGTACTTC
CASSLGRQGRRSYEQYF
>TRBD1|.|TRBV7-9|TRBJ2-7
TGTGCCAGCAGCCCAGGGACAGGGAACTTCTACGAGCAGTACTTC
CASSPGTGNFYEQYF
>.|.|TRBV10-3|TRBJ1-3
TGTGCCATCAGTGCCCAGGTCATCTCTGGAAACACCATATATTTT
CAISAQVISGNTIYF
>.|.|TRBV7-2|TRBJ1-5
TGTGCCAGCAGCCCTGCCAGGGATGGCCAGCCCCAGCATTTT
CASSPARDGQPQHF
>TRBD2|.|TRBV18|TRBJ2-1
TGTGCCAGCTCACTTAGACTAGCGGGGTCCTACAATGAGCAGTTCTTC
CASSLRLAGSYNEQFF
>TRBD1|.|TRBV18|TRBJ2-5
TGTGCCAGCTCAGTCGACAGGGTATCGCAAGAGACCCAGTACTTC
CASSVDRVSQETQYF
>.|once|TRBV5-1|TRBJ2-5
TGCGCCAGCAGCGCGGGACTGACGCAAGAGACCCAGTACTTC
CASSAGLTQETQYF
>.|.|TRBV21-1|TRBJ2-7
TGTGCCAGCAGCAAGGGGACTTCCGTGAGCTCCTACGAGCAGTACTTC
CASSKGTSVSSYEQYF
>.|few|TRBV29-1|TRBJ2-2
TGCAGCGTTGAAAGGGAGAAGGGGGCGAACACCGGGGAGCTGTTTTTT
CSVEREKGANTGELFF
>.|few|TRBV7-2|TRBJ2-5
TGTGCCAGCAGCTTAGCTGGGCTCCAAGAGACCCAGTACTTC
CASSLAGLQETQYF
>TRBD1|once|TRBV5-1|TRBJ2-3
TGCGCCAGTCAGGCAGGGACAGGGGTATCAGATACGCAGTATTTT
CASQAGTGVSDTQYF
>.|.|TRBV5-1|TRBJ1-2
TGCGCCAGCAGCCCCGGACAGCTCCAGTCCTATGGCTACACCTTC
CASSPGQLQSYGYTF
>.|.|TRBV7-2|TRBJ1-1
TGTGCCAGCAGCCCTTGGGGGCCCTCTGGGAACACTGAAGCTTTCTTT
CASSPWGPSGNTEAFF
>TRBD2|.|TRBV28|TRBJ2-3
TGTGCCAGCAGTTCGGGACTAGCGGGAGAAGGATTTACGCAGTATTTT
CASSSGLAGEGFTQYF
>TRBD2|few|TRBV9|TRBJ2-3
TGTGCCAGCAGCGCCGGGACTAGGGACACAGATACGCAGTATTTT
CASSAGTRDTDTQYF
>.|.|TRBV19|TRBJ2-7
TGTGCCAGTAGTTCCTACTACGAGCAGTACTTC
CASSSYYEQYF
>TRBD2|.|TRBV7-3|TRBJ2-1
TGTGCCAGCAGGTCGGGACTACCTCAAAAGGGCTACAATGAGCAGTTCTTC
CASRSGLPQKGYNEQFF
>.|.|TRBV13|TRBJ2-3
TGTGCCAGCAGCCCCAACGGGGGGCCGGGCAGCACAGATACGCAGTATTTT
CASSPNGGPGSTDTQYF
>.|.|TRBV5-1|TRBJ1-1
TGCGCCAGCAGCCTCCGCGCGGGGGCGTCCATGAACACTGAAGCTTTCTTT
CASSLRAGASMNTEAFF